This T cell receptor (beta chain) was sequenced during a study of radiotherapy plus CTLA-4 blockade in lung cancer. Study-wide context: Objective responses were recorded in 15% to 20% of patients, with disease control recorded in 25% to 35%.

Comment on this clone: Its cognate antigen is unknown.

Whole-study results and caveats: TCR clones originating in tumors grew in number in blood after radiotherapy plus ipilimumab.

Trimming stripped 4 bases from V and 3 bases from J, with 16 bases between. Germline V CDR1 and CDR2: SGHRS, YFSETQ. The CDR3 loop spans 15 amino acids. Assay: immunoSEQ multiplex PCR; the TCRdb copy retains only in-frame clones and omits some. The table has about 97,000 clones, approximately 72% seen once; the top ten hold approximately 2.8%. This TCR was recovered from a human donor with non-small cell lung cancer who had a partial response to radiotherapy plus ipilimumab. Some clones in this sample may be carry-over from other donors' samples. This specimen was peripheral blood, taken from a patient treated with radiotherapy plus ipilimumab. The chain recombines TRBV5-1 with TRBJ1-1; D unresolved. The DNA for the CDR3 is TGCGCCAGCAGCCAAGATTCAGGTTTGTACACTGAAGCTTTCTTT. Translated: CASSQDSGLYTEAFF.